This T cell receptor beta chain was obtained from a study of spatial heterogeneity in lung cancer. This clonotype occurred a few times. Via MiXCR, TCRdb re-called the 5' RACE reads, giving one row per CDR3 protein. Here the sample spans tens of thousands of distinct CDR3 sequences, around 8.2% being singletons. The sample's time point: sample taken at primary tumor resection. Without sorting, whole RNA was sequenced from tumor, nontumor lung or frozen PBMC. There were roughly 78 donors, all of them untreated patients with early-stage non-small cell lung cancer. Germline CDR1 and CDR2: LNHDA and SQIVND (reference sequence). V was pared by 4 bases and J by 0 bases, with 7 bases between. The CDR3 is 13 amino acids.

The material sequenced was PBMCs, taken at surgery. V and J are TRBV19 and TRBJ2-7, with D uncertain. The clonotype originates from a female donor with early-stage non-small cell lung cancer. The CDR3 protein is CASSNGFSYEQYF. CDR3 DNA: TGTGCCAGTAGTAACGGCTTCTCCTACGAGCAGTACTTC.